One sample yielded the 27 T cell receptor beta chains listed below, sequenced in a study of CD8 T cells in Susac syndrome. Random hexamers served to reverse transcribe roughly 0.5 to 1 ug RNA. TCRdb re-called the immunoSEQ multiplex PCR reads with MiXCR, one entry per CDR3 protein. The data hold 100,000 to 150,000 distinct CDR3 sequences, with about 93% observed a single time. The sequenced sample consisted of CD8+ T cells from PBMCs. Every receptor here comes from a human donor with Susac syndrome.

The CDR3 is CASSAVPGQGLQYF. In DNA form, the CDR3 reads TGTGCCAGCAGCGCAGTCCCGGGACAGGGGTTACAGTACTTC. V and J are TRBV2 and TRBJ2-7; 10 positions match TRBD1. The V gene end was trimmed by 6 bases and the J gene end by 10 bases; junction bases not matched to a gene: 12. This CDR3 is built from 14 residues. CDR1 is SNHLY and CDR2 is FYNNEI in the germline V gene.

The V and J genes are TRBV14 and TRBJ2-7; D is undetermined. Germline-derived CDR1 and CDR2 are SGHDN and FVKESK. The CDR3 runs to 13 residues. Between the trimmed V and J ends, which lost 1 base and 5 bases, there was a span of 9 bases. The CDR3 region is CASSQVLTHEQYF. The CDR3 region has the DNA TGTGCCAGCAGCCAAGTCCTCACACACGAGCAGTACTTC.

The chain links TRBV7-9 to TRBJ2-1; TRBD1 aligns across 8 bases. The J segment lost 3 bases and the V segment lost 5 bases, leaving 9 bases of the junction unmatched. CDR1 is SEHNR and CDR2 is FQNEAQ in the germline V gene (reference sequence). The CDR3 loop spans 16 amino acids. The CDR3 bases are TGTGCCAGCAGCCCAGGACAGGGTGGGGACTACAATGAGCAGTTCTTC. Amino acid sequence: CASSPGQGGDYNEQFF. The full variable domain, its missing parts supplied by reference TRBV7-9 and TRBJ2-1, is DTGVSQNPRHKITKRGQNVTFRCDPISEHNRLYWYRQTLGQGPEFLTYFQNEAQLEKSRLLSDRFSAERPKGSFSTLEIQRTEQGDSAMYLCASSPGQGGDYNEQFFGPGTRLTVL.

J is TRBJ2-1 and V is TRBV19; TRBD2 aligns across 8 bases. V trimming: 6 bases; J trimming: 7 bases; junction bases outside the gene matches: 11. The CDR3 runs 15 residues. Germline V lookup: CDR1 LNHDA, CDR2 SQIVND (reference sequence). The CDR3 spells CASRQRETGGNEQFF. DNA of the CDR3: TGTGCCAGTAGACAGCGGGAGACGGGGGGGAATGAGCAGTTCTTC.

The V and J genes are TRBV12-3 or TRBV12-4 and TRBJ2-3; D is undetermined. V shed 3 bases and J shed 6 bases, with 7 bases lying between them. The CDR3 covers 12 residues. In DNA form, the CDR3 reads TGTGCCAGCAGTTTTTTATCCGATACGCAGTATTTT. Amino acid sequence: CASSFLSDTQYF.

The chain carries TRBV4-1 and TRBJ2-1, with D uncertain. The CDR3 loop spans 13 amino acids. Per germline, CDR1 MGHRA and CDR2 YSYEKL. Trimming took 1 base from V and 6 from J, leaving 7 bases between them. CDR3 nucleotide sequence: TGCGCCAGCAGCCAAGTTGGACCCAATGAGCAGTTCTTC. The encoded protein is CASSQVGPNEQFF.

The chain is built from TRBV20-1 and TRBJ1-2; D is undetermined. Germline-derived CDR1 and CDR2 are DFQATT and SNEGSKA (reference sequence). The CDR3 consists of 13 residues. V was clipped by 3 bases and J by 4 bases, with 12 bases between them. The DNA of the CDR3 is TGCAGTGCTAGGATTTGGGCCACCTATGGCTACACCTTC. Translating it yields CSARIWATYGYTF.

This sequence joins TRBV5-6 and TRBJ1-1, with 7 bases identical to TRBD1. Germline V gene sequence: CDR1 SGHDT, CDR2 YYEEEE. With V trimmed by 4 bases and J by 1 base, 7 bases remained unmatched. CDR3 size: 15 residues. The CDR3 region has the DNA TGTGCCAGCAGCCGACTCGGGACAGCGAACACTGAAGCTTTCTTT. It translates to CASSRLGTANTEAFF.

The chain links TRBV7-2 to TRBJ2-7, with D uncertain. With 1 base removed from V and 1 base from J, the gap between germline ends came to 14 bases. This CDR3 is 16 amino acids long. Germline CDR1 SGHTA, CDR2 FQGNSA. The CDR3 DNA is TGTGCCAGCAGCTTAGTTGGCCGAACCCCGTCCTACGAGCAGTACTTC. Translated, it gives CASSLVGRTPSYEQYF.

The J gene is TRBJ2-3, the V gene TRBV5-1; D may be TRBD1 or TRBD2 (5 bases each). Germline assignment: CDR1 SGHRS and CDR2 YFSETQ. CDR3 size: 15 residues. V was clipped by 4 bases and J by 0 bases, with 12 bases between them. CDR3 sequence: CASSPGDASTDTQYF. CDR3 nucleotides: TGCGCCAGCAGCCCCGGGGACGCTAGCACAGATACGCAGTATTTT.

This chain joins TRBV12-3 or TRBV12-4 and TRBJ1-5; perhaps TRBD1 as D (5 bases). V lost 3 bases, J lost 4 bases, and 10 bases lay in between. CDR3 length: 14 amino acids. The CDR3 sequence: CASSLGETNQPQHF. The DNA for the CDR3 is TGTGCCAGCAGTTTGGGGGAGACAAATCAGCCCCAGCATTTT.

The chain recombines TRBV11-2 with TRBJ2-7; a weak D match, TRBD2 (5 bases). This CDR3 region has 14 residues. Germline values: CDR1 SGHAT, CDR2 FQNNGV. Trimming shortened V by 0 bases and J by 3 bases, and 9 bases separated the two germline ends. The CDR3 DNA follows: TGTGCCAGCAGCTTAGACCCCGACTACTACGAGCAGTACTTC. Translating gives CASSLDPDYYEQYF.

The sample holds one count of this clonotype. The genes are TRBV9 and TRBJ1-4; 10 bases map to TRBD1. The trim removed 4 bases at V and 7 bases at J, leaving 10 bases unmatched. CDR3 size: 16 residues. CDR1 is SGDLS and CDR2 is YYNGEE in the germline V gene. This CDR3 reads CASSLGQGELAEKLFF. The CDR3 coding sequence is TGTGCCAGCAGCTTAGGACAGGGGGAATTGGCTGAAAAACTGTTTTTT.

The chain uses TRBV12-3 or TRBV12-4 and TRBJ2-5, with D unclear. This CDR3 contains 15 residues. V was trimmed by 4 bases and J by 4 bases, leaving 16 bases between them. The CDR3 nucleotides are TGTGCCAGCAGTTCGTTAGTCAGTCTGGGAGAGACCCAGTACTTC. Translated: CASSSLVSLGETQYF.

This clonotype was detected once. The chain couples TRBV4-1 to TRBJ2-7; D possibly corresponds to TRBD1 (6 bases). Germline CDR1 reads MGHRA; CDR2 reads YSYEKL. V was shortened by 4 bases and J by 5 bases, with 9 bases between the two germline ends. The CDR3 has 12 residues. As DNA, the CDR3 is TGCGCCAGCAGCCGTAACAGGGACGAGCAGTACTTC. Its translation is CASSRNRDEQYF.

The gene calls are TRBV3-1 and TRBJ1-2; the match to TRBD1 covers 7 bases. Germline trimming cut 8 bases from V and 2 bases from J; bases unmatched to any gene: 8. The CDR3 extends over 14 amino acids. The germline V gene encodes CDR1 LGHDT and CDR2 YNNKEL (reference sequence). The CDR3 loop reads CASGLTGSNYGYTF. For the CDR3, the DNA is TGTGCCAGCGGGCTGACAGGGAGCAACTATGGCTACACCTTC.

This chain links TRBV9 with TRBJ1-5, with TRBD1 identical over 7 bases. The CDR3 sequence is 14 residues long. The V gene's germline CDR1 is SGDLS and CDR2 YYNGEE. V was clipped by 2 bases and J by 6 bases; unmatched bases: 5. The CDR3: CASSVTGLGQPQHF. CDR3 sequence (DNA): TGTGCCAGCAGCGTGACAGGGTTAGGTCAGCCCCAGCATTTT.

This clonotype was detected only once. This sequence joins TRBV5-6 and TRBJ2-1, with D perhaps matching TRBD1 (6 bases). The CDR3 sequence is 14 residues long. Germline V CDR1 and CDR2: SGHDT, YYEEEE. V was clipped by 1 base and J by 6 bases, with 11 bases between them. The CDR3 nucleotides are TGTGCCAGCAGCTTGTATTCAGGGGTCAATGAGCAGTTCTTC. This translates into CASSLYSGVNEQFF.

This sequence joins TRBV7-3 and TRBJ1-3; D gene uncertain. The germline V and J ends were trimmed by 6 bases and 4 bases, with 4 bases remaining between them. Germline V gene sequence: CDR1 SGHTA, CDR2 FQGTGA. CDR3 length equals 11 residues. CDR3: CASSSGNTIYF. In DNA form, the CDR3 reads TGTGCCAGCAGTTCCGGAAACACCATATATTTT.

This chain links TRBV5-6 with TRBJ2-1; D could derive from TRBD1 or TRBD2 (5 bases each). V was shortened by 2 bases and J by 6 bases, with 15 bases between the two germline ends. The CDR3 is made up of 15 amino acids. CDR1 is SGHDT and CDR2 is YYEEEE in the germline V gene. The CDR3 region has the DNA TGTGCCAGCAGCTTAGAGGGGCCCGGACCCAATGAGCAGTTCTTC. This encodes CASSLEGPGPNEQFF. The full variable domain, with the rest looked up from reference TRBV5-6 and TRBJ2-1, is DAGVTQSPTHLIKTRGQQVTLRCSPKSGHDTVSWYQQALGQGPQFIFQYYEEEERQRGNFPDRFSGHQFPNYSSELNVNALLLGDSALYLCASSLEGPGPNEQFFGPGTRLTVL.

The gene calls are TRBV7-3 and TRBJ2-7; D is unresolved. Germline lookup yields CDR1 SGHTA and CDR2 FQGTGA. The CDR3 runs to 15 residues. Trimming cost V 2 bases and J 2 bases, with 13 bases left between them. CDR3 sequence: CASSLGVGLTYEQYF. The CDR3 DNA is TGTGCCAGCAGCTTAGGGGTAGGTCTCACCTACGAGCAGTACTTC. The full variable domain, in which reference TRBV7-3 and TRBJ2-7 provide the parts outside the CDR3, is GAGVSQTPSNKVTEKGKYVELRCDPISGHTALYWYRQSLGQGPEFLIYFQGTGAADDSGLPNDRFFAVRPEGSVSTLKIQRTERGDSAVYLCASSLGVGLTYEQYFGPGTRLTVT.

The rearrangement joins TRBV25-1 to TRBJ2-5; 8 nucleotides agree with TRBD2. CDR3 length equals 15 residues. Trimming cost V 2 bases and J 4 bases; bases outside gene matches: 6. Germline CDR1 reads MGHDK; CDR2 reads SYGVNS. The CDR3 spells CASSETGTRRETQYF. As DNA, the CDR3 is TGTGCCAGCAGTGAAACCGGGACTAGGAGAGAGACCCAGTACTTC.

J is TRBJ2-4 and V is TRBV6-5; possibly TRBD1 or TRBD2 for D (5 bases each). CDR3 length: 15 amino acids. Germline assignment: CDR1 MNHEY and CDR2 SVGAGI. V was trimmed by 0 bases and J by 0 bases, leaving 6 bases between them. CDR3 DNA: TGTGCCAGCAGTTACTCGAGGGGAGCCAAAAACATTCAGTACTTC. This encodes CASSYSRGAKNIQYF.

The chain employs TRBV30 and TRBJ1-1; D remains unclear. Trimming took 1 base from V and 0 from J, leaving 15 bases between them. The CDR3 is made up of 16 amino acids. In germline, CDR1 is GTSNPN, CDR2 SVGIG (reference sequence). The CDR3 loop reads CAWSGGTHGMNTEAFF. The CDR3 coding sequence is TGTGCCTGGAGTGGGGGAACTCACGGAATGAACACTGAAGCTTTCTTT.

The chain links TRBV29-1 to TRBJ2-7; D is unclear. The CDR3 length is 13 residues. Deletions cut 4 bases from V and 1 base from J, with 11 bases between. CDR1 is SQVTM, CDR2 ANQGSEA, per germline. The CDR3 spells CSVVWQDSYEQYF. The CDR3 region has the DNA TGCAGCGTTGTATGGCAGGATTCCTACGAGCAGTACTTC.

The J gene is TRBJ2-5, the V gene TRBV11-2, with D tentatively TRBD2 (5 bases). Trimming took 4 bases from V and 1 from J, leaving 10 bases between them. The CDR3 totals 14 residues. Germline assignment: CDR1 SGHAT and CDR2 FQNNGV. CDR3 loop: CASSSGLLQETQYF. DNA of the CDR3: TGTGCCAGCAGCTCCGGACTCCTCCAAGAGACCCAGTACTTC.

The V gene is TRBV5-1, the J gene TRBJ2-1; 9 bases are a match to TRBD2. The CDR3 runs to 18 residues. Germline V gene sequence: CDR1 SGHRS, CDR2 YFSETQ. The trim removed 1 base at V and 1 base at J, leaving 9 bases unmatched. As DNA, the CDR3 is TGCGCCAGCAGCTTGACTAGCGGCGGGAGGGGTTCCTACAATGAGCAGTTCTTC. Translation: CASSLTSGGRGSYNEQFF.